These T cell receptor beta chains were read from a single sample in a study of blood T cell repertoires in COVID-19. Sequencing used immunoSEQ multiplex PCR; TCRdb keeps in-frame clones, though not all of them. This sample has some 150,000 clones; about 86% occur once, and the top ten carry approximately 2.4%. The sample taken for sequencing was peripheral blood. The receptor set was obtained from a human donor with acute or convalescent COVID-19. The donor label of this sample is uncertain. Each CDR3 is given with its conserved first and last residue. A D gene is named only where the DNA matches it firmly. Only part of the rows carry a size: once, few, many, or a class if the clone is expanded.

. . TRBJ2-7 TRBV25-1 TGTGCCAGCAGTGAGAGGAGTTCCTACGAGCAGTACTTC CASSERSSYEQYF
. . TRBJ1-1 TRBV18 TGTGCCAGCTCACGGTCGGGGGGGCACACTGAAGCTTTCTTT CASSRSGGHTEAFF
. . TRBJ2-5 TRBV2 TGTGCCAGCAGCCCCCTAAGGGGGAGGGCCGGGCGAGGAGAGACCCAGTACTTC CASSPLRGRAGRGETQYF
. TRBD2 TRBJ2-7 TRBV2 TGTGCCAGCAGTGAACTGGCGGGGGTAGCCGGGTGGGAGCAGTACTTC CASSELAGVAGWEQYF
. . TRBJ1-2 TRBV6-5 TGTGCCAGCAGTTACTCGACAGATTATGGCTACACCTTC CASSYSTDYGYTF
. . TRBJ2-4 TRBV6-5 TGTGCCAGCAGACCTCCTACAGGGGCCAAAAACATTCAGTACTTC CASRPPTGAKNIQYF
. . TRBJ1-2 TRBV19 TGTGCCAGTAGTGGGGCAGAGACTAACTATGGCTACACCTTC CASSGAETNYGYTF
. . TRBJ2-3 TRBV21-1 TGTGCCAGCAGCAATTTCCCTAGCGGGAGCGCAGATACGCAGTATTTT CASSNFPSGSADTQYF
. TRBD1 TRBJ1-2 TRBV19 TGTGCCAGTAGTACCCGGACAGGGAACTATGGCTACACCTTC CASSTRTGNYGYTF
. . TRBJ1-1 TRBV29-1 TGCAGCGGCCAGCGGAAAGCTTTCTTT CSGQRKAFF
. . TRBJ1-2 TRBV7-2 TGTGCCAGCAGGTTCGGGGGGGACCCTTGGGGCTACACCTTC CASRFGGDPWGYTF
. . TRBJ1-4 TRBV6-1 TGTGCCAGCAGTGAAGCTAGGGGACAAACTAATGAAAAACTGTTTTTT CASSEARGQTNEKLFF
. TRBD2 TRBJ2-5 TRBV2 TGTGCCAGCAGTTTAGGGAGGGCCCAGTACTTC CASSLGRAQYF
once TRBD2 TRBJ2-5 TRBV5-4 TGTGCCAGCAGCTTGGCGGGAGGGGACCCGGAGACCCAGTACTTC CASSLAGGDPETQYF
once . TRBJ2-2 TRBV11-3 TGTGCCAGCAGCCCCAGCACAGTCTCGGGGACCGGGGAGCTGTTTTTT CASSPSTVSGTGELFF
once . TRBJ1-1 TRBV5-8 TGTGCCAGCAGGGGAGATTGGAACACTGAAGCTTTCTTT CASRGDWNTEAFF
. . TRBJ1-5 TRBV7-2 TGTGCCAGCAGCTTTAGGTGGGGCCTGGGTCAGCCCCAGCATTTT CASSFRWGLGQPQHF
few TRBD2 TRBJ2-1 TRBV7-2 TGTGCCAGCAGCCGGACTAGCGGGGGGGTAAGTAAACGGGATGAGCAGTTCTTC CASSRTSGGVSKRDEQFF
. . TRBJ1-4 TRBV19 TGTGCCAGTTCCCCGAGGAGGGGTCCTGCAACTAATGAAAAACTGTTTTTT CASSPRRGPATNEKLFF
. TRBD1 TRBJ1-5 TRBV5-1 TGCGCCAGCAGCCCGGGACAGGGTGAGCAGCCCCAGCATTTT CASSPGQGEQPQHF